The present TCR beta chain was sequenced within a study of control samples from healthy donors and cancer patients. Sequenced by immunoSEQ multiplex PCR; TCRdb stores in-frame clones only, minus some. Among roughly 99,000 clones listed, around 82% were seen once. With 0 bases removed from V and 5 bases from J, the gap between germline ends came to 7 bases. Germline V gives CDR1 SGHAT, CDR2 FQNNGV. The CDR3 covers 13 residues. The sample was blood. This sequence was found in a man aged 60 to 69 in good health. This sequence joins TRBV11-2 and TRBJ2-5; TRBD1 is a possible D gene (5 bases). The CDR3, as DNA: TGTGCCAGCAGCTTAGAGGGGCGGGAGACCCAGTACTTC. Protein product: CASSLEGRETQYF. Full variable domain (remainder filled in from reference TRBV11-2 and TRBJ2-5): EAGVAQSPRYKIIEKRQSVAFWCNPISGHATLYWYQQILGQGPKLLIQFQNNGVVDDSQLPKDRFSAERLKGVDSTLKIQPAKLEDSAVYLCASSLEGRETQYFGPGTRLLVL.